A single sample is the source of the 26 T cell receptor beta chains below, sequenced in a study of blood T cell dynamics during melanoma immunotherapy. Some clones are missing from TCRdb's copy, which holds only in-frame ones; the method was immunoSEQ multiplex PCR. This table holds about 5,000 clones, around 82% found once. Specified time point: week 3, after first cycle of checkpoint inhibitor. The sequenced sample was blood, obtained from a patient treated with checkpoint blockade. These receptors originate from a human donor with melanoma.

V is TRBV7-6 and J is TRBJ1-1, with D possibly matching TRBD1 (5 bases). Germline V gene sequence: CDR1 SGHVS, CDR2 FNYEAQ. This CDR3 region has 14 residues. V was cut by 5 bases and J by 0 bases, with 10 bases left in between. The CDR3 protein is CASSTQALNTEAFF. The CDR3 DNA is TGTGCCAGCAGCACACAGGCTCTGAACACTGAAGCTTTCTTT.

The J gene is TRBJ2-5, the V gene TRBV21-1; the DNA was not used to check the table's D call, TRBD2. With the DNA end fitting TRBJ2-7 better, the J assignment may be wrong. TRBV21-1 is a documented pseudogene. CDR3 length: 16 amino acids. This chain's CDR3 is CASSKALLGDSYEQYF. In nucleotides, the CDR3 is TGTGCCAGCAGCAAAGCGCTCTTGGGGGACTCCTACGAGCAGTACTTC.

This clone was counted a few times. The chain couples TRBV19 to TRBJ2-1, with D perhaps matching TRBD2 (6 bases). Trimming left V 7 bases short and J 6 bases short, with 16 bases between. This CDR3 is 14 amino acids long. Germline V gives CDR1 LNHDA, CDR2 SQIVND (reference sequence). The CDR3: CASKGRDAFNEQFF. DNA of the CDR3: TGTGCCAGTAAGGGGCGGGACGCTTTCAATGAGCAGTTCTTC.

This clone turned up a few times. The rearrangement joins TRBV11-2 to TRBJ1-3; D perhaps matches TRBD1 (5 bases). The CDR3 sequence is 16 residues long. Trimming left V 8 bases short and J 2 bases short, with 19 bases between. CDR1 and CDR2 from the germline V gene are SGHAT and FQNNGV. The CDR3 is CASSFYPGAAGNTIYF. The CDR3 nucleotides are TGTGCCAGCTCTTTTTATCCCGGGGCTGCTGGAAACACCATATATTTT.

This chain connects TRBV7-3 to TRBJ1-1, with 7 bases fitting TRBD1. Germline values: CDR1 SGHTA, CDR2 FQGTGA. CDR3 size: 13 residues. V dropped 5 bases and J dropped 10; count of bases not matched to a gene: 10. CDR3 sequence reads: CASSPGRGQRAFF. CDR3 nucleotide sequence: TGTGCCAGCAGCCCCGGAAGGGGGCAACGAGCTTTCTTT.

The gene calls are TRBV15 and TRBJ1-2; D not certain. Germline V gives CDR1 LNHNV, CDR2 YYDKDF (reference sequence). The CDR3 length is 14 residues. The ends were cut back, 0 bases at V and 8 bases at J, with 13 bases in the middle. DNA of the CDR3: TGTGCCACCAGCAGAGATAATACGGGAGGCGGCTACACCTTC. Translated, it gives CATSRDNTGGGYTF.

This chain connects TRBV19 to TRBJ1-5; possibly TRBD1 for D (5 bases). There are 16 residues in the CDR3. Trimming took 4 bases from V and 6 from J, leaving 19 bases between them. In germline, CDR1 is LNHDA, CDR2 SQIVND (reference sequence). This CDR3 reads CASSTRPGGLGQPQHF. The DNA of the CDR3 is TGTGCCAGTAGTACCCGCCCCGGGGGTTTGGGTCAGCCCCAGCATTTT.

This chain links TRBV10-3 with TRBJ2-7, with no clear D. The CDR3 is made up of 11 amino acids. Deletions cut 8 bases from V and 0 bases from J, with 5 bases between. From germline, CDR1 is ENHRY and CDR2 SYGVKD. CDR3 loop: CAIADSYEQYF. DNA for the CDR3: TGTGCCATCGCAGACTCCTACGAGCAGTACTTC.

V usage is TRBV5-4 and J usage is TRBJ2-7; the match to TRBD1 covers 7 bases. Per the germline V gene, CDR1 is SGHNT and CDR2 is YYREEE (reference sequence). After removal of 4 bases from V and 1 base from J, the junction contained 2 bases not matched to a gene. The CDR3 spans 13 residues. The CDR3 loop reads CASSPRGSYEQYF. CDR3 nucleotide sequence: TGTGCCAGCAGCCCCAGGGGGTCCTACGAGCAGTACTTC.

The CDR3 loop reads CASSIASTLIAEAFF. Written as DNA, the CDR3 is TGTGCCAGTAGTATCGCGAGTACTTTGATCGCTGAAGCTTTCTTT. The rearrangement uses TRBV19 and TRBJ1-1; no clear D. The germline CDR1 and CDR2 sequences are LNHDA and SQIVND (reference sequence). The CDR3 is 15 amino acids. Deletions cut 3 bases from V and 6 bases from J, with 17 bases between.

The chain combines TRBV9 with TRBJ2-2; maybe TRBD2 (6 bases). CDR3 length equals 16 residues. The ends were cut back, 6 bases at V and 7 bases at J, with 22 bases in the middle. Germline-derived CDR1 and CDR2 are SGDLS and YYNGEE. The CDR3 loop is CASTSGMGGGGGELFF. In nucleotides, the CDR3 is TGTGCCAGCACCTCTGGGATGGGAGGTGGAGGCGGGGAGCTGTTTTTT.

The rearrangement joins TRBV28 to TRBJ2-5, with TRBD2 matching over 13 bases. The J call is uncertain, as TRBJ2-7 better fits the DNA end. Germline values: CDR1 MDHEN, CDR2 SYDVKM. The CDR3 extends over 16 amino acids. CDR3 in DNA: TGTGCCAGCAGCCGCCCGGGACTAGCGGGAAACTACGAGCAGTACTTC. Protein: CASSRPGLAGNYEQYF.

This clone was seen more than once but under ten times. The chain recombines TRBV7-9 with TRBJ1-4; the D is unclear. Germline V gene data show CDR1 as SEHNR and CDR2 as FQNEAQ (reference sequence). V was shortened by 6 bases and J by 6 bases, with 14 bases between the two germline ends. The length of the CDR3 is 14 residues. The CDR3 sequence is CASRESGGDEKLFF. The CDR3 coding sequence is TGTGCCAGCAGGGAATCAGGTGGCGATGAAAAACTGTTTTTT. The full variable domain, completed using reference TRBV7-9 and TRBJ1-4, is DTGVSQNPRHKITKRGQNVTFRCDPISEHNRLYWYRQTLGQGPEFLTYFQNEAQLEKSRLLSDRFSAERPKGSFSTLEIQRTEQGDSAMYLCASRESGGDEKLFFGSGTQLSVL.

The chain joins TRBV5-4 to TRBJ1-1, with D tentatively TRBD1 (5 bases). Germline CDR1 and CDR2: SGHNT and YYREEE (reference sequence). This CDR3 has 15 amino acids. V was clipped by 4 bases and J by 7 bases, with 20 bases between them. DNA for the CDR3: TGTGCCAGCAGCCCGAGGGGTCAGTACGGGGGTGAAGCTTTCTTT. Its translation: CASSPRGQYGGEAFF.

The chain joins TRBV18 to TRBJ2-7; TRBD2 matches 9 bases. The CDR3 runs 16 residues. The trim removed 6 bases at V and 6 bases at J, leaving 15 bases unmatched. Germline assignment: CDR1 KGHSH and CDR2 LQKENI. CDR3 DNA sequence: TGTGCCAGCTCCCCTACTACCACCGGGACTAGCCCCGAGCAGTACTTC. It codes for CASSPTTTGTSPEQYF.

This clone was counted once. The rearrangement links TRBV28 to TRBJ1-1; 8 bases fit TRBD1. CDR3 length equals 12 residues. Trimming removed 6 bases from V and 9 bases from J; junction bases left unmatched: 6. Germline CDR1 reads MDHEN; CDR2 reads SYDVKM. CDR3 protein: CASRLGQEKAFF. The CDR3 bases are TGTGCCAGCAGACTGGGACAGGAAAAAGCTTTCTTT. Drawing the rest from reference TRBV28 and TRBJ1-1, the complete variable domain is DVKVTQSSRYLVKRTGEKVFLECVQDMDHENMFWYRQDPGLGLRLIYFSYDVKMKEKGDIPEGYSVSREKKERFSLILESASTNQTSMYLCASRLGQEKAFFGQGTRLTVV.

V usage is TRBV9 and J usage is TRBJ1-2; D gene ambiguous. The ends were cut back, 3 bases at V and 4 bases at J, with 19 bases in the middle. The CDR3 has 16 residues. Germline assignment: CDR1 SGDLS and CDR2 YYNGEE. The CDR3 here is CASSGPGQTVGYGYTF. The CDR3 DNA is TGTGCCAGCAGCGGACCCGGTCAAACCGTTGGCTATGGCTACACCTTC.

This clone was seen just once. The genes are TRBV19 and TRBJ2-7; possibly TRBD1 for D (5 bases). V shed 5 bases and J shed 2 bases, with 10 bases lying between them. The CDR3 is 13 amino acids. Germline CDR1 and CDR2: LNHDA and SQIVND (reference sequence). The CDR3 nucleotides read TGTGCCAGTAGTTACAGGCTTACCTACGAGCAGTACTTC. It yields the protein CASSYRLTYEQYF.

This clone was found a few times. The chain employs TRBV7-9 and TRBJ2-7; D is ambiguous. The V and J ends lost 5 bases and 4 bases respectively, with 12 bases between them. Germline CDR1 is SEHNR and CDR2 is FQNEAQ (reference sequence). The CDR3 runs to 13 residues. Written as DNA, the CDR3 is TGTGCCAGCAGCCGGTCCACGGGTTACGAGCAGTACTTC. The encoded protein is CASSRSTGYEQYF.

This clone has just a few counts. The V and J genes are TRBV6-6 and TRBJ1-2, with unresolved D. There are 14 residues in the CDR3. Per germline, CDR1 MNHNY and CDR2 SVGAGI (reference sequence). Trimming stripped 3 bases from V and 6 bases from J, with 14 bases between. CDR3 coding DNA: TGTGCCAGCAGTTATGGAGGCCACGGTGATGGCTACACCTTC. This gives the protein CASSYGGHGDGYTF.

The chain combines TRBV7-2 with TRBJ1-3; D is uncertain. V lost 5 bases and J 0 bases, leaving 11 bases between the germline ends. Germline values: CDR1 SGHTA, CDR2 FQGNSA. This CDR3 is 15 amino acids long. The CDR3 is CASSRMINSGNTIYF. CDR3 coding DNA: TGTGCCAGCAGCCGTATGATCAACTCTGGAAACACCATATATTTT. Using reference TRBV7-2 and TRBJ1-3 for the parts outside the CDR3, the full variable domain is GAGVSQSPSNKVTEKGKDVELRCDPISGHTALYWYRQSLGQGLEFLIYFQGNSAPDKSGLPSDRFSAERTGGSVSTLTIQRTQQEDSAVYLCASSRMINSGNTIYFGEGSWLTVV.

This chain connects TRBV7-2 to TRBJ1-1, with D possibly matching TRBD1 (5 bases). This CDR3 is built from 15 residues. Trimming took off 4 bases at V and 7 bases at J, with 19 bases between the two ends. From germline, CDR1 is SGHTA and CDR2 FQGNSA. This CDR3 is CASSSLPGRTIEAFF. The CDR3 DNA reads as TGTGCCAGCAGCTCCCTTCCGGGACGGACGATTGAAGCTTTCTTT.

This clone is a singleton in its sample. The chain joins TRBV6-5 to TRBJ1-2, with TRBD1 matching 10 bases. Trimming cost V 5 bases and J 6 bases; bases outside gene matches: 9. CDR3 size: 15 residues. CDR1 MNHEY and CDR2 SVGAGI come from the germline V gene. CDR3 DNA sequence: TGTGCCAGCAGTGCTTTCACCGGGACAGGGGATGGCTACACCTTC. Encoded protein: CASSAFTGTGDGYTF.

The rearrangement joins TRBV10-3 to TRBJ1-1; no firm D call. V was cut by 6 bases and J by 0 bases, with 11 bases left in between. CDR3 length: 14 residues. CDR1 and CDR2 (germline): ENHRY, SYGVKD. CDR3 region: CAIRLQQLNTEAFF. CDR3 in DNA: TGTGCCATCAGGCTACAGCAACTGAACACTGAAGCTTTCTTT.

This rearrangement joins TRBV6-5 to TRBJ1-2; 7 bases fit TRBD1. CDR1 and CDR2 from the germline V gene are MNHEY and SVGAGI. V gave up 4 bases and J gave up 6 bases; unmatched junction bases: 8. This CDR3 is built from 14 residues. The CDR3 loop is CASSFDKQGNGYTF. CDR3 nucleotide sequence: TGTGCCAGCAGTTTCGACAAACAGGGGAATGGCTACACCTTC.

This rearrangement joins TRBV6-5 to TRBJ1-4, with 7 bases identical to TRBD1. From germline, CDR1 is MNHEY and CDR2 SVGAGI. The length of the CDR3 is 13 residues. V trimming: 5 bases; J trimming: 7 bases; junction bases outside the gene matches: 4. The CDR3 DNA is TGTGCCAGCAGTCCCCAGGGGGGTGAAAAACTGTTTTTT. As protein: CASSPQGGEKLFF.